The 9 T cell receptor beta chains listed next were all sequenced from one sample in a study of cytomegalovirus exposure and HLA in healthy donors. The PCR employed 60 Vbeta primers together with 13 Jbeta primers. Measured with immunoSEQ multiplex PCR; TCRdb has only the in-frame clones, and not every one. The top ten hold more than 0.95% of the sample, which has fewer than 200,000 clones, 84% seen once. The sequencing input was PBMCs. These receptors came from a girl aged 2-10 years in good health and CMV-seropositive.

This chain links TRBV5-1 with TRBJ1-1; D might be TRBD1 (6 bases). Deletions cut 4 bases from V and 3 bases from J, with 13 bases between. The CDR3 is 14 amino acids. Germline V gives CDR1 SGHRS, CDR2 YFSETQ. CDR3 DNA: TGCGCCAGCAGCGGCACAGGGTTGGACACTGAAGCTTTCTTT. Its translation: CASSGTGLDTEAFF.

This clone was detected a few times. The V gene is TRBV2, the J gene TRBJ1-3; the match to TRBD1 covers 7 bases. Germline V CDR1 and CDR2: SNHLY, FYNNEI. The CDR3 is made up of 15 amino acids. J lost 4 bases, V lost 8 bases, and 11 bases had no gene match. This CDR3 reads CASGAEGASGNTIYF. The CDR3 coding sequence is TGTGCCAGCGGGGCGGAGGGGGCTTCCGGAAACACCATATATTTT. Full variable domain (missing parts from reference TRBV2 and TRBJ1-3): EPEVTQTPSHQVTQMGQEVILRCVPISNHLYFYWYRQILGQKVEFLVSFYNNEISEKSEIFDDQFSVERPDGSNFTLKIRSTKLEDSAMYFCASGAEGASGNTIYFGEGSWLTVV.

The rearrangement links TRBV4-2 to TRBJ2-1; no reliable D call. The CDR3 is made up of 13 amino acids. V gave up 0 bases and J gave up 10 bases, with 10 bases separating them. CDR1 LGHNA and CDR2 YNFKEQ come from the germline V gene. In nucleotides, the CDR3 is TGTGCCAGCAGCCAAGATCCCCGAGGAGAGCAGTTCTTC. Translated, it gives CASSQDPRGEQFF.

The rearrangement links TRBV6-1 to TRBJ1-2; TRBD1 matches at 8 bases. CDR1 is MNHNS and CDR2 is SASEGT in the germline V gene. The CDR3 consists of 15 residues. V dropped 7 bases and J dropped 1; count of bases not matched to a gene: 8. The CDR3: CASNRDRSFNYGYTF. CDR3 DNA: TGTGCCAGCAACCGGGACAGGAGTTTTAACTATGGCTACACCTTC.

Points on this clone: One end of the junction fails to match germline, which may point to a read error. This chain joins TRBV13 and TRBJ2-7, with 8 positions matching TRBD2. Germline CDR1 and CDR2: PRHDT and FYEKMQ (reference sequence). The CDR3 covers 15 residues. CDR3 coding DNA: TGTGCCGGCAGCTTAGGCCTCGGGGGGGATTACGAGCAGTACTTC. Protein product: CAGSLGLGGDYEQYF.

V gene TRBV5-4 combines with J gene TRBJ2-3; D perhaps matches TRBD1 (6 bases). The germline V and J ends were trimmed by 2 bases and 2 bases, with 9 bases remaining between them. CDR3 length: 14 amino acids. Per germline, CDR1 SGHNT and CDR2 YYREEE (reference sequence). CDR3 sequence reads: CASSLTGITDTQYF. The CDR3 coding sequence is TGTGCCAGCAGCTTAACAGGGATCACAGATACGCAGTATTTT.

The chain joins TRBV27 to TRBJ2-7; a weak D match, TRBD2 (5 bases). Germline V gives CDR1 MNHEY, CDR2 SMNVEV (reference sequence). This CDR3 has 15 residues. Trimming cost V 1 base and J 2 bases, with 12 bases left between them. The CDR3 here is CASSLLGGGAYEQYF. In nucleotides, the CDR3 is TGTGCCAGCAGTTTATTGGGCGGAGGAGCCTACGAGCAGTACTTC.

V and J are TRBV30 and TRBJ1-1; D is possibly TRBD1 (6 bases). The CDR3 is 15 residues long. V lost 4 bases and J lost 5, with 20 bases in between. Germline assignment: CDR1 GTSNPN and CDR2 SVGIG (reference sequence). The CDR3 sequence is CAWNRAGGGGTEAFF. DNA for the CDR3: TGTGCCTGGAATCGAGCGGGGGGCGGGGGAACTGAAGCTTTCTTT.

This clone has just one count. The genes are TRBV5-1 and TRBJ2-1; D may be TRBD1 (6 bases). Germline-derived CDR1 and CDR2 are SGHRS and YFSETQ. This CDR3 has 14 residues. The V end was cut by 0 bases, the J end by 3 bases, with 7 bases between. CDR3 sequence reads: CASSLGGLYNEQFF. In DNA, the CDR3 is TGCGCCAGCAGCTTGGGGGGGCTCTACAATGAGCAGTTCTTC.